A single sample gave rise to the 17 T cell receptor beta chains below, sequenced in a study of blood T cell repertoires in COVID-19. Sequenced by immunoSEQ multiplex PCR; TCRdb stores in-frame clones only, minus some. The top ten clones hold 4.5% to 5.5% of a sample with roughly 270,000 clones, about 82% of them seen once. Sequencing used peripheral blood. Source of these receptors: a man aged 45 to 65 with active or convalescent COVID-19.

V is TRBV7-9 and J is TRBJ2-2; D possibly corresponds to TRBD1 (6 bases). Germline values: CDR1 SEHNR, CDR2 FQNEAQ (reference sequence). The CDR3 runs to 13 residues. Trimming took 2 bases from V and 5 from J, leaving 6 bases between them. The CDR3 region has the DNA TGTGCCAGCAGCTTAACAGGGACCGGGGAGCTGTTTTTT. Translation gives CASSLTGTGELFF.

This clone was seen only a few times. The chain links TRBV5-1 to TRBJ1-6; D unresolved. Germline lookup yields CDR1 SGHRS and CDR2 YFSETQ. V was cut by 2 bases and J by 7 bases, with 10 bases left in between. The CDR3 sequence is 14 residues long. CDR3 coding DNA: TGCGCCAGCAGCTTCGGGGAGAGCAATTCACCCCTCCACTTT. Encoded protein: CASSFGESNSPLHF.

In its sample, this clone was seen once. This sequence joins TRBV10-3 and TRBJ2-1; possible D gene TRBD2, 5 bases. The CDR3 is 13 residues long. V dropped 2 bases and J dropped 8 bases, with 10 bases sitting between them. Per the germline V gene, CDR1 is ENHRY and CDR2 is SYGVKD. The CDR3 sequence: CAISERGLDEQFF. The CDR3 coding sequence is TGTGCCATCAGTGAGAGAGGGCTGGATGAGCAGTTCTTC.

This clone came up a few times. The chain carries TRBV7-2 and TRBJ2-5; the match to TRBD1 covers 8 bases. This CDR3 is built from 17 residues. The germline V gene encodes CDR1 SGHTA and CDR2 FQGNSA. The V gene end was trimmed by 5 bases and the J gene end by 4 bases; junction bases not matched to a gene: 15. DNA of the CDR3: TGTGCCAGCAGCACCTTCCCTCGGGGACAGGTTGGAGAGACCCAGTACTTC. The encoded protein is CASSTFPRGQVGETQYF. The variable domain in full, completed from reference TRBV7-2 and TRBJ2-5, reads GAGVSQSPSNKVTEKGKDVELRCDPISGHTALYWYRQSLGQGLEFLIYFQGNSAPDKSGLPSDRFSAERTGGSVSTLTIQRTQQEDSAVYLCASSTFPRGQVGETQYFGPGTRLLVL.

The chain links TRBV2 to TRBJ1-1, with D perhaps TRBD1 (6 bases). Trimming pared 3 bases from V and 5 bases from J, leaving 13 bases between. The CDR3 contains 14 residues. Germline CDR1 and CDR2: SNHLY and FYNNEI. CDR3 nucleotide sequence: TGTGCCAGCAGTGAGGTCCAGAGGGGGACTGAAGCTTTCTTT. Translation gives CASSEVQRGTEAFF.

The chain uses TRBV27 and TRBJ1-5; 9 bases are shared with TRBD1. The germline gives CDR1 MNHEY, CDR2 SMNVEV (reference sequence). V was pared by 4 bases and J by 0 bases, with 19 bases of the junction left unmatched. The CDR3 is made up of 21 amino acids. CDR3 DNA: TGTGCCAGCAGTTCCACCTACTCAGCCGGGACAGGGCCTTATAGCAATCAGCCCCAGCATTTT. It translates to CASSSTYSAGTGPYSNQPQHF.

V and J are TRBV2 and TRBJ1-2, with a possible D match to TRBD1 (6 bases). The germline CDR1 and CDR2 sequences are SNHLY and FYNNEI. The CDR3 length is 16 residues. The germline V and J ends were trimmed by 0 bases and 7 bases, with 18 bases remaining between them. The CDR3 nucleotides read TGTGCCAGCAGTGAAGCGGGCCAGGGGCCCTATGGTGGCTACACCTTC. Its translation is CASSEAGQGPYGGYTF. The variable domain in full, completed from reference TRBV2 and TRBJ1-2, reads EPEVTQTPSHQVTQMGQEVILRCVPISNHLYFYWYRQILGQKVEFLVSFYNNEISEKSEIFDDQFSVERPDGSNFTLKIRSTKLEDSAMYFCASSEAGQGPYGGYTFGSGTRLTVV.

V and J are TRBV5-4 and TRBJ2-2; 9 nucleotides agree with TRBD1. The V gene end was trimmed by 4 bases and the J gene end by 1 base; junction bases not matched to a gene: 2. The CDR3 covers 15 residues. CDR1 and CDR2 from the germline V gene are SGHNT and YYREEE (reference sequence). The CDR3 protein is CASSVGQGNTGELFF. CDR3 DNA sequence: TGTGCCAGCAGCGTGGGACAGGGGAACACCGGGGAGCTGTTTTTT.

The chain has TRBV5-5 and TRBJ2-7, with D unclear. The CDR3 totals 12 residues. Between the trimmed V and J ends, which lost 5 bases and 7 bases, there was a span of 13 bases. Germline V gene data show CDR1 as SGHKS and CDR2 as YYEKEE (reference sequence). The CDR3 sequence: CASRSTFLEQYF. Here the CDR3 DNA reads TGTGCCAGCAGGTCGACATTCCTAGAGCAGTACTTC.

The chain links TRBV6-1 to TRBJ2-7; 9 bases are shared with TRBD1. CDR1 and CDR2 (germline): MNHNS, SASEGT. This CDR3 is 15 amino acids long. Trimming cost V 1 base and J 5 bases; bases outside gene matches: 6. CDR3 nucleotide sequence: TGTGCCAGCAGTGAAGTCGGACAGGGGAGAGACGAGCAGTACTTC. Translated, it gives CASSEVGQGRDEQYF.

This chain uses TRBV6-1 with TRBJ1-4, with D hard to call. This CDR3 has 15 amino acids. Germline CDR1 and CDR2: MNHNS and SASEGT. With 2 bases removed from V and 7 bases from J, the gap between germline ends came to 14 bases. CDR3 sequence: CASSEMASVSEKLFF. DNA of the CDR3: TGTGCCAGCAGTGAAATGGCTAGCGTCAGTGAAAAACTGTTTTTT.

The V gene is TRBV27, the J gene TRBJ1-2; 8 bases are shared with TRBD1. In germline, CDR1 is MNHEY, CDR2 SMNVEV (reference sequence). V was clipped by 8 bases and J by 0 bases; unmatched bases: 14. This CDR3 has 17 residues. CDR3 coding DNA: TGTGCCAGCTTACCCCTCAGGGGGACAGGACCTAACTATGGCTACACCTTC. As protein: CASLPLRGTGPNYGYTF.

The table lists this clone with a count of one. The chain combines TRBV5-4 with TRBJ2-3; TRBD2 matches at 8 bases. Germline trimming cut 2 bases from V and 3 bases from J; bases unmatched to any gene: 2. The CDR3 is 14 residues long. Germline V gene sequence: CDR1 SGHNT, CDR2 YYREEE (reference sequence). The CDR3 DNA sequence: TGTGCCAGCAGCTTCGGGGGGGGGACAGATACGCAGTATTTT. This translates into CASSFGGGTDTQYF. The full variable domain, with the rest looked up from reference TRBV5-4 and TRBJ2-3, is ETGVTQSPTHLIKTRGQQVTLRCSSQSGHNTVSWYQQALGQGPQFIFQYYREEENGRGNFPPRFSGLQFPNYSSELNVNALELDDSALYLCASSFGGGTDTQYFGPGTRLTVL.

The gene calls are TRBV5-1 and TRBJ2-5; D is unresolved. The CDR3 consists of 12 residues. Trimming shortened V by 1 base and J by 2 bases, and 3 bases separated the two germline ends. The germline V gene encodes CDR1 SGHRS and CDR2 YFSETQ. CDR3 in amino acids: CASSLYQETQYF. For the CDR3, the DNA is TGCGCCAGCAGCTTGTATCAAGAGACCCAGTACTTC.

V gene TRBV4-3 combines with J gene TRBJ2-3; tentatively, D is TRBD2 (6 bases). Germline loops: CDR1 LGHNA, CDR2 YSLEER. This CDR3 has 15 residues. The V and J ends lost 5 bases and 1 base respectively, with 13 bases between them. The CDR3 is CASSTWRERTDTQYF. In nucleotides, the CDR3 is TGCGCCAGCAGCACGTGGCGGGAACGCACAGATACGCAGTATTTT.

V usage is TRBV3-1 (or the pseudogene TRBV3-2) and J usage is TRBJ2-7, with D perhaps TRBD2 (5 bases). The CDR3 totals 12 residues. The ends were cut back, 1 base at V and 6 bases at J, with 7 bases in the middle. Germline V lookup: CDR1 LGHDT, CDR2 YNNKEL (reference sequence). DNA of the CDR3: TGTGCCAGCAGCCAAGTGGGGAGCGAGCAGTACTTC. Translated, it gives CASSQVGSEQYF.

The table lists this clone with a count of one. This sequence joins TRBV28 and TRBJ1-2, with D possibly matching TRBD1 (6 bases). The CDR3 length is 14 residues. V dropped 6 bases and J dropped 4 bases, with 15 bases sitting between them. The V gene's germline CDR1 is MDHEN and CDR2 SYDVKM. CDR3 sequence: CASRSGTGIYGYTF. In nucleotides, the CDR3 is TGTGCCAGCAGGTCCGGTACAGGGATCTATGGCTACACCTTC.